These 18 T cell receptor beta chains were all obtained from the same sample, sequenced in a study of shared clonotypes between healthy human individuals (dated by TCRdb to 2018 to 2021). The library was obtained by the immunoSEQ multiplex PCR assay. TCRdb holds this immuneACCESS table with in-frame rearrangements only. Some clones are missing; in checked studies, unresolved V genes explain under half, and the rest has no known cause. For this sample the table gives about 710,000 clones, of which roughly 72% were detected only once. Of the sample, around 1.7% is held by the ten largest clones. The sample consisted of memory CD4+ T cells sorted from blood. The cell subset or site label of this sample denotes: CD45RA-negative fraction. These receptors came from a woman under 40 in good health.

The genes are TRBV27 and TRBJ2-6; 12 positions agree with TRBD2. The germline V gene has CDR1 MNHEY and CDR2 SMNVEV (reference sequence). J gave up 2 bases and V 5 bases, and 10 bases lay outside the gene matches. CDR3 size: 19 residues. The CDR3: CASSISRTSGNTGANVLTF. The CDR3 DNA is TGTGCCAGCAGTATTAGTAGGACTAGCGGGAACACTGGGGCCAACGTCCTGACTTTC.

The chain employs TRBV19 and TRBJ1-2; D might be TRBD1 (6 bases). CDR3 length: 14 residues. From germline, CDR1 is LNHDA and CDR2 SQIVND (reference sequence). The germline V and J ends were trimmed by 5 bases and 5 bases, with 15 bases remaining between them. CDR3 loop: CASSPTGTRYGYTF. Here the CDR3 DNA reads TGTGCCAGTAGTCCTACCGGGACAAGATATGGCTACACCTTC.

This clone was seen at least ten times. Additional DNA sequences in this sample encode the identical CDR3. This chain joins TRBV5-1 and TRBJ2-4; the match to TRBD1 covers 9 bases. The germline CDR1 and CDR2 sequences are SGHRS and YFSETQ. V trimming: 0 bases; J trimming: 9 bases; junction bases outside the gene matches: 1. This CDR3 contains 13 residues. The CDR3 bases are TGCGCCAGCAGCTTGGGACAGGGGGGCATTCAGTACTTC. It translates to CASSLGQGGIQYF. The whole variable domain, remainder taken from reference TRBV5-1 and TRBJ2-4, is KAGVTQTPRYLIKTRGQQVTLSCSPISGHRSVSWYQQTPGQGLQFLFEYFSETQRNKGNFPGRFSGRQFSNSRSEMNVSTLELGDSALYLCASSLGQGGIQYFGAGTRLSVL.

The genes are TRBV7-8 and TRBJ2-1, with D unresolved. The CDR3 totals 15 residues. Trimming left V 2 bases short and J 6 bases short, with 14 bases between. CDR1 and CDR2 (germline): SGHVS, FQNEAQ. The CDR3 is CASSLIGPLPNEQFF. DNA of the CDR3: TGTGCCAGCAGCTTAATAGGGCCTCTCCCCAATGAGCAGTTCTTC.

The chain couples TRBV21-1 to TRBJ1-2. TRBV21-1 is flagged as a pseudogene. This CDR3 has 16 residues. For the CDR3, the DNA is TGTGCCAGCAGCCCTACCTCAGGCAGCGTCAACTATGGCTACACCTTC. This encodes CASSPTSGSVNYGYTF.

The chain combines TRBV29-1 with TRBJ2-7, with D maybe TRBD1 (6 bases). V was pared by 5 bases and J by 5 bases, with 22 bases between. This CDR3 comprises 15 residues. In germline, CDR1 is SQVTM, CDR2 ANQGSEA. The CDR3: CSVSGTKGSADEQYF. The CDR3 DNA reads as TGCAGCGTTTCCGGGACAAAGGGAAGTGCCGACGAGCAGTACTTC.

This clone was observed a single time. This chain joins TRBV28 and TRBJ2-1, with D perhaps matching TRBD2 (7 bases). Germline V lookup: CDR1 MDHEN, CDR2 SYDVKM. Trimming cost V 6 bases and J 4 bases, with 13 bases left between them. CDR3 length: 14 residues. In nucleotides, the CDR3 is TGTGCCAGCAGAAAGGGGGGGTTATACAATGAGCAGTTCTTC. It specifies CASRKGGLYNEQFF.

The table lists this clone with a few counts. CDR3 coding DNA: TGTGCCAGCTCAGCCGGGAGCGGGATCTACAATGAGCAGTTCTTC. This sequence encodes CASSAGSGIYNEQFF. The chain combines TRBV18 with TRBJ2-1, with TRBD2 identical over 7 bases. The germline V gene has CDR1 KGHSH and CDR2 LQKENI. Trimming took 5 bases from V and 3 from J; bases not matched to a gene: 7. The CDR3 is 15 residues long.

This chain uses TRBV27 with TRBJ2-2; 9 bases line up with TRBD2. This CDR3 has 16 residues. The V and J ends lost 7 bases and 6 bases, in that order; junction bases with no gene match: 12. Germline V lookup: CDR1 MNHEY, CDR2 SMNVEV (reference sequence). The CDR3 reads CASMYWAGGPAGELFF. CDR3 bases: TGTGCCAGCATGTATTGGGCGGGAGGGCCCGCCGGGGAGCTGTTTTTT.

The V call is TRBV7-2, the J call TRBJ1-2; no definite D call. This CDR3 spans 15 amino acids. V was pared by 0 bases and J by 3 bases, with 11 bases between. Germline assignment: CDR1 SGHTA and CDR2 FQGNSA. As DNA, the CDR3 is TGTGCCAGCAGCTTAGCAGCGTCCGCGTACTATGGCTACACCTTC. Translating gives CASSLAASAYYGYTF.

This rearrangement joins TRBV14 to TRBJ1-5, with D perhaps matching TRBD1 (5 bases). This CDR3 region has 13 residues. Trimming removed 1 base from V and 9 bases from J, with 10 bases in between. The germline V gene encodes CDR1 SGHDN and CDR2 FVKESK. The CDR3 is CASSQGQFAPQHF. The CDR3 nucleotides are TGTGCCAGCAGCCAAGGACAGTTCGCGCCCCAGCATTTT.

This clone was seen at least ten times. The CDR3 region has the DNA TGTGCCAGCAGTTTAAACGGGGGGTCTCCGTATTTT. Its protein is CASSLNGGSPYF. V and J are TRBV27 and TRBJ2-3, with 7 bases matching TRBD2. Trimming at V came to 2 bases and at J to 14 bases, leaving 7 bases not matched to a gene. CDR3 length: 12 residues. Germline CDR1 and CDR2: MNHEY and SMNVEV (reference sequence).

The genes are TRBV12-2 and TRBJ2-5; the DNA was not compared with TRBD2, the D call given in the table. TRBV12-2 is a listed pseudogene. The CDR3 runs 14 residues. The CDR3 region has the DNA TGTGCAAGTCCCTTAGTAAGACTCATGGAGACCCAGTACTTC. It yields the protein CASPLVRLMETQYF.

This clone was detected ten times or more. V usage is TRBV7-2 and J usage is TRBJ1-2, with 9 bases aligning to TRBD1. The CDR3 spans 16 residues. Per germline, CDR1 SGHTA and CDR2 FQGNSA. V was pared by 5 bases and J by 4 bases, with 11 bases of the junction left unmatched. Written as DNA, the CDR3 is TGTGCCAGCAGCCTACATACAGGGGGCGCGGCCTATGGCTACACCTTC. This gives the protein CASSLHTGGAAYGYTF.

V usage is TRBV28 and J usage is TRBJ1-5; D unresolved. CDR1 and CDR2 from the germline V gene are MDHEN and SYDVKM. V lost 4 bases and J 9 bases, leaving 13 bases between the germline ends. This CDR3 comprises 13 residues. The CDR3, as DNA: TGTGCCAGCAGTTCCCAAACTTTTGGGCCCCAGCATTTT. This encodes CASSSQTFGPQHF.

This clone came up a few times. The rearrangement links TRBV6-1 to TRBJ2-7; 8 bases are shared with TRBD1. This CDR3 has 12 residues. From germline, CDR1 is MNHNS and CDR2 SASEGT. Trimming took 8 bases from V and 7 from J; bases not matched to a gene: 7. The CDR3 DNA sequence: TGTGCCAGCTGGACAGGGCTAGGAGAGCAGTACTTC. Translating gives CASWTGLGEQYF.

V usage is TRBV18 and J usage is TRBJ2-1, with TRBD2 identical over 10 bases. V trimming: 6 bases; J trimming: 9 bases; junction bases outside the gene matches: 14. This CDR3 region has 16 residues. CDR1 KGHSH and CDR2 LQKENI come from the germline V gene. In DNA form, the CDR3 reads TGTGCCAGCTCCCCTTCTTCAGCGGGAGGGCCGAGTGAGCAGTTCTTC. Residues: CASSPSSAGGPSEQFF.

This clone occurred many times. The chain uses TRBV6-5 and TRBJ2-1; 11 bases are shared with TRBD2. The CDR3 runs 16 residues. The junction had 8 bases not matched to a gene; V was cut back by 2 bases and J by 8 bases. In germline, CDR1 is MNHEY, CDR2 SVGAGI. The chain's CDR3 is CASSYLGLAGEDEQFF. CDR3 bases: TGTGCCAGCAGTTACCTTGGACTAGCGGGTGAGGATGAGCAGTTCTTC.